The clone carrying this TCR beta chain was observed once. Its antigen is unidentified. The starting material, approximately 10 ml of fresh peripheral blood, provided the PBMCs. RNA served as the template for amplifying TCR beta CDR3 regions. The workflow started with a first-round RT-PCR run with HTBI primers and then moved on to a second-round multiplex PCR. TCRdb re-called the multiplex PCR reads with MiXCR, one entry per CDR3 protein. The sample has 200,000 to 250,000 distinct CDR3 sequences, less than 30% seen once. The data originate from a study of Graves' ophthalmopathy and Graves' hyperthyroidism. Study observations and caveats: A classifier, a 13-signature model, separated ophthalmopathy from stable hyperthyroidism with approximately 88% sensitivity and 81.08% specificity. Most thyroid-expanded clonotypes exceeding 0.001 frequency were also found in blood.

The germline V and J ends were trimmed by 3 bases and 5 bases, with 11 bases remaining between them. CDR3 length equals 13 residues. The source is a man in his fifties with Graves' ophthalmopathy. The chain couples TRBV12-3 or TRBV12-4 to TRBJ2-7; D remains unclear. The sequenced material came from peripheral blood. CDR3 sequence (DNA): TGTGCCAGCAGTTTCCTAGGAACCCACGAGCAGTACTTC. This encodes CASSFLGTHEQYF.